This T cell receptor beta chain appears in the sequencing data of a study of early T cells in non-severe SARS-CoV-2 infection. Whole-study context: Bulk RNA from unsorted whole blood was sequenced; chains were unpaired.

A single record per CDR3 protein comes from TCRdb applying MiXCR to the 5' RACE reads. The sample includes about 60,000 distinct CDR3 sequences, over 5% of them seen just once. In this sample, this clonotype turned up many times. The CDR3 contains 18 residues. Germline lookup yields CDR1 LGHDT and CDR2 YNNKEL (reference sequence). The V and J ends lost 5 bases and 6 bases respectively, with 23 bases between them. Specimen: whole blood. The V and J genes are TRBV3-1 and TRBJ1-6, with D perhaps matching TRBD1 (6 bases). This clonotype was sampled from an adult who was a healthcare worker with PCR-confirmed SARS-CoV-2 infection or an uninfected control (not recorded which). The CDR3, as DNA: TGTGCCAGCAGCAAACCTGGGAAGACAGGAACGTTTAATTCACCCCTCCACTTT. Translated: CASSKPGKTGTFNSPLHF.